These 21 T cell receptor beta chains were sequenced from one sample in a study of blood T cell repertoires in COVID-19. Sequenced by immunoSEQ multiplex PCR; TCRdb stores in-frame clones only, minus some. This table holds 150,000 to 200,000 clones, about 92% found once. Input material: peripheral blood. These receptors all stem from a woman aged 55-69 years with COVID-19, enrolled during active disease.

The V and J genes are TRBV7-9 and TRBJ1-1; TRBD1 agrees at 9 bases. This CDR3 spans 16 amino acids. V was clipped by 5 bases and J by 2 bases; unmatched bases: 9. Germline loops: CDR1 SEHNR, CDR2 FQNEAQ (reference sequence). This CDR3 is CASSHPGTGFNTEAFF. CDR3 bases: TGTGCCAGCAGCCACCCGGGGACAGGGTTTAACACTGAAGCTTTCTTT.

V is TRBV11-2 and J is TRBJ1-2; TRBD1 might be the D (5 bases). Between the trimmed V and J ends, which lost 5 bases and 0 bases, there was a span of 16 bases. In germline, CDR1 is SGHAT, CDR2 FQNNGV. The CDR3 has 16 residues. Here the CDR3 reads CASSPLGQTANYGYTF. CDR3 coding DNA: TGTGCCAGCAGCCCTTTGGGGCAGACCGCTAACTATGGCTACACCTTC.

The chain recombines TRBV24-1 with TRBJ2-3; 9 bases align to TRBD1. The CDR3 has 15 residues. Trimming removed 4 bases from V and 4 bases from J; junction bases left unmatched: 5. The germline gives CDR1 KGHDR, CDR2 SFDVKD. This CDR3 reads CATSDGTGKADTQYF. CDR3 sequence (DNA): TGTGCCACCAGTGACGGGACAGGGAAGGCAGATACGCAGTATTTT.

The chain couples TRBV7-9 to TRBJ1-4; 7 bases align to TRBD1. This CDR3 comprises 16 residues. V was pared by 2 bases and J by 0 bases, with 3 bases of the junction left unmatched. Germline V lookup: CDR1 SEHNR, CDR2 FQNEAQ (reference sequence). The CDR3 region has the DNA TGTGCCAGCAGCTTACAGGGGGGTGCAACTAATGAAAAACTGTTTTTT. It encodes CASSLQGGATNEKLFF.

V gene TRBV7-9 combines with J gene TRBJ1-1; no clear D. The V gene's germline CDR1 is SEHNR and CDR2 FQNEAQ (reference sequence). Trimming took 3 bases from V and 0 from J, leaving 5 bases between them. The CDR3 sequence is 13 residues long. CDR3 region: CASSLALNTEAFF. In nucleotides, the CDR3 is TGTGCCAGCAGCTTGGCCCTGAACACTGAAGCTTTCTTT.

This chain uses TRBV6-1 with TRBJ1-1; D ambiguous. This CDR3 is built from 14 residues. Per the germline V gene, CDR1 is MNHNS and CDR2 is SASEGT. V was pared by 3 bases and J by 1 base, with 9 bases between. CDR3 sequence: CASSDKAGNTEAFF. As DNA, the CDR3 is TGTGCCAGCAGTGATAAGGCAGGGAACACTGAAGCTTTCTTT.

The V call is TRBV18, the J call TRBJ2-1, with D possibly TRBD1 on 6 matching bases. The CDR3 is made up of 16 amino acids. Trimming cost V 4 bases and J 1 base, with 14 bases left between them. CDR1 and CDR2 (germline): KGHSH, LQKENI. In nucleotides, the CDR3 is TGTGCCAGCTCACATGAAGCAGGGGAGTCCTACAATGAGCAGTTCTTC. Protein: CASSHEAGESYNEQFF.

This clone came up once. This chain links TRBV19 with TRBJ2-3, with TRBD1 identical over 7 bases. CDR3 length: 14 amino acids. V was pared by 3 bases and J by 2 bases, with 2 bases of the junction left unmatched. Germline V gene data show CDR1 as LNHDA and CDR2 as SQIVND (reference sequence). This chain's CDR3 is CASSMGQNTDTQYF. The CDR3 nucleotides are TGTGCCAGTAGTATGGGACAGAACACAGATACGCAGTATTTT.

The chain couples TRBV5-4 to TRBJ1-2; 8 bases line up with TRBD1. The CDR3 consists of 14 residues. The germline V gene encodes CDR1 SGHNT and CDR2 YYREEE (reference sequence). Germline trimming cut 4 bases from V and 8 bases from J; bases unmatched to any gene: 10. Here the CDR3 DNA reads TGTGCCAGCAGCACCGGGACAGGTGCGAGAGGCTACACCTTC. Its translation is CASSTGTGARGYTF.

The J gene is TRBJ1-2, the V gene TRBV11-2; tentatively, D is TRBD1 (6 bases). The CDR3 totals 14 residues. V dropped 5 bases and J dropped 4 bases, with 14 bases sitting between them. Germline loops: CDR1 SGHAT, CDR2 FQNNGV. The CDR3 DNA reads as TGTGCCAGCAGCGGGACCAGGGGCACCTATGGCTACACCTTC. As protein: CASSGTRGTYGYTF.

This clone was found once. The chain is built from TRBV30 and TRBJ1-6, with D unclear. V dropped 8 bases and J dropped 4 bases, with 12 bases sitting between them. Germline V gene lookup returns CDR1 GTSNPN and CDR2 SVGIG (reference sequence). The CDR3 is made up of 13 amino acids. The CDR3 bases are TGTGCCCGGGAGACGGGGTATAATTCACCCCTCCACTTT. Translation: CARETGYNSPLHF. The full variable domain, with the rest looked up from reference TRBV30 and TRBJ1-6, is SQTIHQWPATLVQPVGSPLSLECTVEGTSNPNLYWYRQAAGRGLQLLFYSVGIGQISSEVPQNLSASRPQDRQFILSSKKLLLSDSGFYLCARETGYNSPLHFGNGTRLTVT.

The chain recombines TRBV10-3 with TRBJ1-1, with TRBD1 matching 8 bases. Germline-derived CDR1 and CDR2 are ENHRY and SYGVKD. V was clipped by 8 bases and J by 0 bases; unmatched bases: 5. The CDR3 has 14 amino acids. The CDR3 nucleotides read TGTGCCATCGGGGGGACAGGCATGAACACTGAAGCTTTCTTT. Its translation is CAIGGTGMNTEAFF.

CDR3 amino acids: CASSGGWTAGPGNTIYF. The CDR3 DNA reads TGTGCCAGCAGTGGAGGGTGGACAGCCGGGCCCGGAAACACCATATATTTT. The chain has TRBV6-1 and TRBJ1-3; tentative D call: TRBD1 (6 bases). Per germline, CDR1 MNHNS and CDR2 SASEGT. Trimming took off 4 bases at V and 4 bases at J, with 20 bases between the two ends. The CDR3 has 17 amino acids.

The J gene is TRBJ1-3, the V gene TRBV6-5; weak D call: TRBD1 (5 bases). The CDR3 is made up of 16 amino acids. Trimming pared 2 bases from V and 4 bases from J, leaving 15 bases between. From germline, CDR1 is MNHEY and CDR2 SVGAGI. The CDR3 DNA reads TGTGCCAGCAGTTACCTAGTCAGGCAGGGAGGAAACACCATATATTTT. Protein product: CASSYLVRQGGNTIYF.

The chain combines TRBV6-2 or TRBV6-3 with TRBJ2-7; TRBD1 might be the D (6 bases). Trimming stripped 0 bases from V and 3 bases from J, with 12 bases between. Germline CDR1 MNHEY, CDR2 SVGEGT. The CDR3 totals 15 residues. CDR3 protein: CASSYSGYRVYEQYF. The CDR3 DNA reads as TGTGCCAGCAGTTACTCGGGCTACAGGGTCTACGAGCAGTACTTC.

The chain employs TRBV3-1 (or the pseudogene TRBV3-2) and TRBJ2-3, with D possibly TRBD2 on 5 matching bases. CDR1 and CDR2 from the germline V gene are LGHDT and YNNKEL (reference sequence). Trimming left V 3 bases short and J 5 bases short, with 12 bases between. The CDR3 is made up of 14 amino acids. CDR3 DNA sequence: TGTGCCAGCAGCCACAGAGGGTTGGGAGATACGCAGTATTTT. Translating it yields CASSHRGLGDTQYF.

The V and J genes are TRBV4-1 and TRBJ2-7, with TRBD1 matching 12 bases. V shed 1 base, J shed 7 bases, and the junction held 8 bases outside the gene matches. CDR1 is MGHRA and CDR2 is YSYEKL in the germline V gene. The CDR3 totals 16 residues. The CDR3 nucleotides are TGCGCCAGCAGCCAAGCACCCGGGACAGGGGGCTGGGAGCAGTACTTC. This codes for CASSQAPGTGGWEQYF.

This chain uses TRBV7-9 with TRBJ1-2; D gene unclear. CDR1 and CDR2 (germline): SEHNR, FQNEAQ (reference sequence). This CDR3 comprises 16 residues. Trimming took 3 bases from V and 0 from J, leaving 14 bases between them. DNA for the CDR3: TGTGCCAGCAGCTTGGAGTTGACGGTGACTAACTATGGCTACACCTTC. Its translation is CASSLELTVTNYGYTF.

The CDR3, as DNA: TGTGCTAGTGGTTTGGACCGCCATACTAGCCGCGAGCTGTTTTTT. Translated: CASGLDRHTSRELFF. This chain links TRBV12-5 with TRBJ2-2, with D maybe TRBD2 (6 bases). CDR1 is LGHNT, CDR2 FRNRAP, per germline. The CDR3 runs to 15 residues. The germline V and J ends were trimmed by 1 base and 11 bases, with 17 bases remaining between them.

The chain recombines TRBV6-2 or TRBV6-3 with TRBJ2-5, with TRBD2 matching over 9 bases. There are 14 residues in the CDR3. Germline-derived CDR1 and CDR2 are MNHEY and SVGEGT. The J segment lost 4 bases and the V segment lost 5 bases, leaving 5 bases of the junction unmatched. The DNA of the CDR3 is TGTGCCAGCAGTCGGGCGGGGGGGCCAGAGACCCAGTACTTC. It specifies CASSRAGGPETQYF.

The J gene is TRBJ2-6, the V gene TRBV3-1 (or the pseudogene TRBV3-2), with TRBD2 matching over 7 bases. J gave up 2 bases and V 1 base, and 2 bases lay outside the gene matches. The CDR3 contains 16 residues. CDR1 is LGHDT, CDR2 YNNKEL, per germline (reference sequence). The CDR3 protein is CASSQVGGTGANVLTF. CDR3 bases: TGTGCCAGCAGCCAAGTGGGGGGGACTGGGGCCAACGTCCTGACTTTC.